A selection of T cell receptor beta chains follows, all from one sample in a study of cytomegalovirus exposure and HLA in healthy donors. Clones were sequenced by immunoSEQ multiplex PCR, and TCRdb holds only the in-frame ones, with some missing. The sample records roughly 56,000 clones, just under 95% being singletons. Sequencing input: PBMCs. These receptors all stem from a man aged 18 to 29 in good health and CMV-seronegative. Both conserved end residues are part of each CDR3. A D gene is named only where the DNA matches it firmly. The size of a clone is reported for some rows only, either as once, few or many, or as a class for expanded clones.

j_call | clone_size | cdr3_length | d_call | v_call | cdr3_aa | cdr3_nt
TRBJ2-7 | NA | 14 | NA | TRBV2 | CASSEDRVGGEQYF | TGTGCCAGCAGTGAAGACAGGGTAGGAGGCGAGCAGTACTTC
TRBJ1-2 | once | 14 | NA | TRBV4-1 | CASSQEGGLGGYTF | TGCGCCAGCAGCCAGGAAGGGGGTCTGGGCGGCTACACCTTC
TRBJ1-4 | once | 13 | NA | TRBV7-9 | CASAKSGNEKLFF | TGTGCCAGCGCAAAATCCGGGAATGAAAAACTGTTTTTT
TRBJ2-5 | NA | 16 | NA | TRBV7-2 | CASSLTGTLSEETQYF | TGTGCCAGCAGTCTAACCGGGACTCTCTCAGAAGAGACCCAGTACTTC
TRBJ2-1 | NA | 15 | NA | TRBV5-6 | CASSLGQSSYNEQFF | TGTGCCAGCAGCTTGGGACAGAGCTCCTACAATGAGCAGTTCTTC
TRBJ2-7 | NA | 15 | TRBD2 | TRBV6-1 | CASSETWTSGYEQYF | TGTGCCAGCAGTGAAACCTGGACTAGCGGCTACGAGCAGTACTTC
TRBJ1-2 | once | 14 | TRBD1 | TRBV5-1 | CASTVDRGRGGYTF | TGCGCCAGCACCGTGGACAGGGGTAGGGGTGGCTACACCTTC
TRBJ2-3 | NA | 15 | NA | TRBV28 | CASSPTWGEPDTQYF | TGTGCCAGCAGTCCTACCTGGGGGGAGCCAGATACGCAGTATTTT
TRBJ2-1 | once | 17 | TRBD2 | TRBV2 | CASNQGLAGGFRNEQFF | TGTGCCAGCAACCAAGGACTAGCGGGAGGGTTCAGGAATGAGCAGTTCTTC
TRBJ1-1 | NA | 16 | TRBD1 | TRBV30 | CAWRRDSSPVNTEAFF | TGTGCCTGGAGACGGGACAGCTCTCCGGTGAACACTGAAGCTTTCTTT
TRBJ2-3 | NA | 15 | NA | TRBV9 | CASSVVGRRTDTQYF | TGTGCCAGCAGCGTAGTCGGCAGGAGGACAGATACGCAGTATTTT
TRBJ2-7 | NA | 14 | NA | TRBV2 | CASCLRGGSYEQYF | TGTGCCAGCTGCCTCAGGGGCGGTTCCTACGAGCAGTACTTC
TRBJ2-7 | NA | 17 | TRBD2 | TRBV7-9 | CASSSGTSGPFSREQYF | TGTGCCAGCAGCAGCGGTACTAGCGGTCCTTTTTCGCGTGAGCAGTACTTC
TRBJ2-3 | NA | 14 | TRBD2 | TRBV9 | CASALGGGTDTQYF | TGTGCCAGTGCACTTGGGGGGGGAACAGATACGCAGTATTTT
TRBJ2-7 | NA | 15 | TRBD1 | TRBV6-5 | CASSYSGTGTYEQYF | TGTGCCAGCAGTTACTCGGGGACAGGGACCTACGAGCAGTACTTC
TRBJ2-1 | NA | 15 | NA | TRBV29-1 | CSVAHSLPPYNEQFF | TGCAGCGTTGCTCACTCCCTCCCCCCCTACAATGAGCAGTTCTTC